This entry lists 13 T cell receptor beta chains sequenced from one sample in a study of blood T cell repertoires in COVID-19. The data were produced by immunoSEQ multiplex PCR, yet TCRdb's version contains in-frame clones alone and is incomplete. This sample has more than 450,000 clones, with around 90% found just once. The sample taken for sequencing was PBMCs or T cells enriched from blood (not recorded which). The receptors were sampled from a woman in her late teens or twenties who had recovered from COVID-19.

In DNA, the CDR3 is TGTGCCAGCAGTCCAGGAGGTAGTGCTAGTGAAAAACTGTTTTTT. It yields the protein CASSPGGSASEKLFF. The chain joins TRBV2 to TRBJ1-4; D not resolved. Germline V gene sequence: CDR1 SNHLY, CDR2 FYNNEI. The CDR3 runs to 15 residues. V shed 5 bases and J shed 7 bases, with 17 bases lying between them.

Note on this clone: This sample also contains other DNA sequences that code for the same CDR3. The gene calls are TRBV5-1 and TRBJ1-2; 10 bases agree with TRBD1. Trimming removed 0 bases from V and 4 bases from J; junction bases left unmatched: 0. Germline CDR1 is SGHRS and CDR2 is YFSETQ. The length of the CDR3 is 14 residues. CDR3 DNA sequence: TGCGCCAGCAGCTTGGGACAGGGGGCCTATGGCTACACCTTC. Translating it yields CASSLGQGAYGYTF.

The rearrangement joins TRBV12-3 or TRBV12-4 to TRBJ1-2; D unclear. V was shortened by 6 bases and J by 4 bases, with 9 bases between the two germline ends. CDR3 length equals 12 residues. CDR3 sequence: CASSPRGYGYTF. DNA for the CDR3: TGTGCCAGCAGCCCCCGAGGCTATGGCTACACCTTC.

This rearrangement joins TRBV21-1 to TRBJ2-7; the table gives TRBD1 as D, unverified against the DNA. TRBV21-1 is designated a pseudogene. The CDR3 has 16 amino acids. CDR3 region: CASSPTKGQAISEQYF. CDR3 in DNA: TGTGCCAGCAGCCCGACGAAGGGACAGGCTATAAGCGAGCAGTACTTC.

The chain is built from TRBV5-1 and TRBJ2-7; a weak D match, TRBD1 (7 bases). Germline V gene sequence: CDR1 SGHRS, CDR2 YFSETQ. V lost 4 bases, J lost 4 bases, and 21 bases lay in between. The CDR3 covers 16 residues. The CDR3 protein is CASSLGTALGGYEQYF. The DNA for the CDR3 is TGCGCCAGCAGCCTAGGGACAGCCCTAGGAGGGTACGAGCAGTACTTC.

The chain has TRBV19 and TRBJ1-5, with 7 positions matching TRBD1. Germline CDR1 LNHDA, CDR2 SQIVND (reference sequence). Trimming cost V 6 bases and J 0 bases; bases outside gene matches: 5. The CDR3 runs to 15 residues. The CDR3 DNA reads TGTGCCAGTAGGAGGACAGGTAGTAGCAATCAGCCCCAGCATTTT. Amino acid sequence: CASRRTGSSNQPQHF.

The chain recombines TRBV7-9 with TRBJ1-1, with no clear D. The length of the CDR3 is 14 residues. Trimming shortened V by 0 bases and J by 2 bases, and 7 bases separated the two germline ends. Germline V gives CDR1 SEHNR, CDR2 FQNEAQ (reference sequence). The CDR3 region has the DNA TGTGCCAGCAGCTTAGCGAACAGAAACACTGAAGCTTTCTTT. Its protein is CASSLANRNTEAFF.

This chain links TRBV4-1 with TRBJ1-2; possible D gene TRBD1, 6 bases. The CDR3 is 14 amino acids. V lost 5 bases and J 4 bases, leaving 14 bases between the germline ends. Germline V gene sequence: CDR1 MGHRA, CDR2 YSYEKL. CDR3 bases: TGCGCCAGCAGCACCCGGACAGCAAGCTATGGCTACACCTTC. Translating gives CASSTRTASYGYTF.

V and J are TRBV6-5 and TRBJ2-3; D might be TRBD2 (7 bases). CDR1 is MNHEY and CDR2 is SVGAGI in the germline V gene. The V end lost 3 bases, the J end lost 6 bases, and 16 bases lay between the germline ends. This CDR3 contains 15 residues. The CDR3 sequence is CASSYRRGGGDTQYF. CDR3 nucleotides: TGTGCCAGCAGTTATCGGAGGGGGGGCGGGGATACGCAGTATTTT.

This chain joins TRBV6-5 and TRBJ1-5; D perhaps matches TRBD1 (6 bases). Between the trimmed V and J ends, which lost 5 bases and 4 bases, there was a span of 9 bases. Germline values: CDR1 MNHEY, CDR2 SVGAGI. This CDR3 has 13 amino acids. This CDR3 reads CASSMTGNQPQHF. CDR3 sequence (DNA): TGTGCCAGCAGTATGACAGGAAATCAGCCCCAGCATTTT.

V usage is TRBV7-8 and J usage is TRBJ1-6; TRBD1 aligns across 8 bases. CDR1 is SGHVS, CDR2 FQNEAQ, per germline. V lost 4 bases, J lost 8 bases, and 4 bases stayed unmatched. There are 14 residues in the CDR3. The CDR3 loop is CASSYGTGYSPLHF. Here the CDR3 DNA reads TGTGCCAGCAGCTACGGGACAGGTTATTCACCCCTCCACTTT.

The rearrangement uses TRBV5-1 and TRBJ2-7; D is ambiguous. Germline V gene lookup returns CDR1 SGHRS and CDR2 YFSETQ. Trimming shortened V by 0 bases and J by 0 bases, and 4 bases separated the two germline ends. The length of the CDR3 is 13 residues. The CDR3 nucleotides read TGCGCCAGCAGCTTGGCTCCCTCCTACGAGCAGTACTTC. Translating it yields CASSLAPSYEQYF.

The CDR3 region has the DNA TGCGCCAGCAGTGGGACAGGATTCAATCAGCCCCAGCATTTT. Translated: CASSGTGFNQPQHF. The chain combines TRBV10-2 with TRBJ1-5; 7 bases match TRBD1. The germline V gene has CDR1 WSHSY and CDR2 SAAADI. V lost 4 bases to trimming and J lost 3 bases; unmatched junction nucleotides: 3. This CDR3 is built from 14 residues.